This T cell receptor (beta chain) originates from a study of beta chain features in type 1 diabetes. Trimming took 10 bases from V and 7 from J, leaving 16 bases between them. CDR1 is MGHDK, CDR2 SYGVNS, per germline. The CDR3 runs to 12 residues. This clone was observed many times. Reverse transcription of all isolated RNA meant that expressed TCRB transcripts were sequenced. Sequenced by immunoSEQ multiplex PCR; TCRdb stores in-frame clones only, minus some. The data show roughly 500,000 clones, with about an eighth seen just once and 0.035% to 0.05% held by the top ten. Sequenced input: naive CD4+ T cells from blood. This receptor was taken from a woman aged 18 to 35 in good health. This chain uses TRBV25-1 with TRBJ1-1, with D possibly matching TRBD1 (5 bases). CDR3 bases: TGTGCCACCCAACAGGCAGATCTTGAAGCTTTCTTT. It translates to CATQQADLEAFF.